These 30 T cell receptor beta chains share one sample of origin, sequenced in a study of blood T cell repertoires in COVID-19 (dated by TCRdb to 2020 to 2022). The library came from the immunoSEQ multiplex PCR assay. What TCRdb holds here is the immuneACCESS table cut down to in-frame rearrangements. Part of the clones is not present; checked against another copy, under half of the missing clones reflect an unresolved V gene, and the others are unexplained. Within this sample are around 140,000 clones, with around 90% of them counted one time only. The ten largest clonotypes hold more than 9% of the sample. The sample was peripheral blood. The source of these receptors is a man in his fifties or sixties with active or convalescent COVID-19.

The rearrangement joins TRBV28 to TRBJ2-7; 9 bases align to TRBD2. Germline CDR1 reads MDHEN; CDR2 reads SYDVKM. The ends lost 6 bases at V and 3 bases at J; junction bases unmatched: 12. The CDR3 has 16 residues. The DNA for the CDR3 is TGTGCCAGCAGCTCTATGATAGCGGGAGTAGACTACGAGCAGTACTTC. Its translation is CASSSMIAGVDYEQYF.

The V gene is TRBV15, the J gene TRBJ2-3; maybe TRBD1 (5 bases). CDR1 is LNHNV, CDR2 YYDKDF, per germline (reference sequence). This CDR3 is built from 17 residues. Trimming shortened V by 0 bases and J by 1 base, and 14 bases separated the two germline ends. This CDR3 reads CATSRDKGVKRTDTQYF. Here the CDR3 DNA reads TGTGCCACCAGCAGAGATAAAGGGGTGAAGCGCACAGATACGCAGTATTTT.

The CDR3 region is CASSSGLPNILEQYF. CDR3 coding DNA: TGTGCCAGCAGTTCCGGACTACCTAACATTTTGGAGCAGTACTTC. The V call is TRBV5-8, the J call TRBJ2-7, with D perhaps matching TRBD2 (6 bases). The CDR3 spans 15 residues. Deletions cut 5 bases from V and 7 bases from J, with 22 bases between. Germline values: CDR1 SGHTS, CDR2 YDEGEE.

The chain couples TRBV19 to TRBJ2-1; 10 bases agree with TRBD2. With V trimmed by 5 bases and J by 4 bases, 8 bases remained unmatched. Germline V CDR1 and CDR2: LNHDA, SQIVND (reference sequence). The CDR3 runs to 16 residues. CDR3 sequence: CASSSSSGGAYNEQFF. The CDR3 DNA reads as TGTGCCAGTAGTTCATCTAGCGGGGGCGCTTACAATGAGCAGTTCTTC.

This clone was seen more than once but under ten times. The CDR3 nucleotides read TGTGCCAGCAGCTTAGAGAGGACTGAAGCTTTCTTT. Its translation is CASSLERTEAFF. The chain combines TRBV7-9 with TRBJ1-1; no firm D call. Germline lookup yields CDR1 SEHNR and CDR2 FQNEAQ (reference sequence). The CDR3 runs to 12 residues. V was cut by 1 base and J by 5 bases, with 5 bases left in between.

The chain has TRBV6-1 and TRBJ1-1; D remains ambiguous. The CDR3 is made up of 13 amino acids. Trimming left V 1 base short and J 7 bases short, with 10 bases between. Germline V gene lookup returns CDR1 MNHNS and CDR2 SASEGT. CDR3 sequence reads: CASSEDRDLEAFF. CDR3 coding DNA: TGTGCCAGCAGTGAAGACAGAGATCTTGAAGCTTTCTTT.

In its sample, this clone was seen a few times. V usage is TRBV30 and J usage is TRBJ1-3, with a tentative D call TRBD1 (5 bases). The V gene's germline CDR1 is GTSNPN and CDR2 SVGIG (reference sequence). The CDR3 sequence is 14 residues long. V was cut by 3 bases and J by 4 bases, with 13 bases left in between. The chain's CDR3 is CAWSQTDRGNTIYF. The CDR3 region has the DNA TGTGCCTGGAGCCAGACAGATAGAGGAAACACCATATATTTT.

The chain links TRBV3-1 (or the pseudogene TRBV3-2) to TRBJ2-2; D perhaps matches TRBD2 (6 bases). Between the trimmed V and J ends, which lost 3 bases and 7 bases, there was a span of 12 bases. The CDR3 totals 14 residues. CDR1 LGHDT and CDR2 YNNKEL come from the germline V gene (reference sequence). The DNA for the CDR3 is TGTGCCAGCAGCCATGCGAAAGCGGGCGGGGAGCTGTTTTTT. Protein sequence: CASSHAKAGGELFF.

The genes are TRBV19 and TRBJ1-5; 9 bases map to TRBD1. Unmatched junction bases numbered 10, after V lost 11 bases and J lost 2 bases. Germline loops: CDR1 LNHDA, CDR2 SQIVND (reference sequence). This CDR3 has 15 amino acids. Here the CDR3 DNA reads TGTGCCGCCAAACAGGGGGCAGGGGGCAATCAGCCCCAGCATTTT. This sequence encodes CAAKQGAGGNQPQHF.

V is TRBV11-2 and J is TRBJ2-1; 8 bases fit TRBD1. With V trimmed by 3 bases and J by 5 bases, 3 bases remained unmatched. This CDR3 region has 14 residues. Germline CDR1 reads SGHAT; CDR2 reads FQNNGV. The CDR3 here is CASSFGTGNNEQFF. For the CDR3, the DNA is TGTGCCAGCAGCTTCGGGACAGGAAACAATGAGCAGTTCTTC.

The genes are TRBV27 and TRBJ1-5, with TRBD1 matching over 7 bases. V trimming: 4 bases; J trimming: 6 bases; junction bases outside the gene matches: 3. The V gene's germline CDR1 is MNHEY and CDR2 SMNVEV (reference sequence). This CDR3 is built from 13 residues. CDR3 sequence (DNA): TGTGCCAGCAGTTGGCAGGGGGGTCAGCCCCAGCATTTT. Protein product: CASSWQGGQPQHF.

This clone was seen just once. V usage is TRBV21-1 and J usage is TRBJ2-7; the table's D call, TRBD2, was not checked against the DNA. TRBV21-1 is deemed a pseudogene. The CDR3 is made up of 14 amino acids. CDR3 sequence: CASSKAGGGAEQYF. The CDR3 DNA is TGTGCCAGCAGCAAAGCGGGCGGAGGGGCCGAGCAGTACTTC.

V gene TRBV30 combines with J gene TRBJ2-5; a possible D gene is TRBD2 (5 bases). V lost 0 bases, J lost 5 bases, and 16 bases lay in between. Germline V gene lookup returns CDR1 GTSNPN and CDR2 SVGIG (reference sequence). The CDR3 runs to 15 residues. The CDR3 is CAWSVTRTFGETQYF. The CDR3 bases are TGTGCCTGGAGTGTGACCAGGACTTTTGGGGAGACCCAGTACTTC.

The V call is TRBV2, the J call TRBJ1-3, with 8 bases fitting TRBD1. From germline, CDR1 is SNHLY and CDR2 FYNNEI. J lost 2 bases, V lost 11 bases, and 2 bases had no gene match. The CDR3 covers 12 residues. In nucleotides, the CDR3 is TGTGCCGTCAGGGGGCCTGGAAACACCATATATTTT. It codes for CAVRGPGNTIYF.

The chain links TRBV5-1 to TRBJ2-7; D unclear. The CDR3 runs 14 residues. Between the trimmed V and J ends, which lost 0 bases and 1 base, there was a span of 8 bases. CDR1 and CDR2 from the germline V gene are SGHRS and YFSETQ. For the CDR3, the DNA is TGCGCCAGCAGCTTGGCCCCGGGTTCCTACGAGCAGTACTTC. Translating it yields CASSLAPGSYEQYF. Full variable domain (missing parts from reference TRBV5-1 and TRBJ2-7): KAGVTQTPRYLIKTRGQQVTLSCSPISGHRSVSWYQQTPGQGLQFLFEYFSETQRNKGNFPGRFSGRQFSNSRSEMNVSTLELGDSALYLCASSLAPGSYEQYFGPGTRLTVT.

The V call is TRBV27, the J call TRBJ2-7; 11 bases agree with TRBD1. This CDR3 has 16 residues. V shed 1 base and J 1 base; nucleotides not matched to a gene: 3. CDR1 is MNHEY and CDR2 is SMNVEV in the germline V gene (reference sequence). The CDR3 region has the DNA TGTGCCAGCAGTTTATATGGGACAGGGGGATCCTACGAGCAGTACTTC. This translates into CASSLYGTGGSYEQYF.

The CDR3: CASRSGKSYEQYF. The CDR3 DNA is TGCGCCAGCAGGTCCGGGAAGAGTTACGAGCAGTACTTC. This chain links TRBV5-1 with TRBJ2-7, with D tentatively TRBD2 (5 bases). This CDR3 region has 13 residues. Germline CDR1 SGHRS, CDR2 YFSETQ. Trimming pared 5 bases from V and 4 bases from J, leaving 13 bases between.

The CDR3 DNA sequence: TGTGCCAGCAGTTTCATCAGGACAGGGGGTACTGAAGCTTTCTTT. Its translation: CASSFIRTGGTEAFF. This chain links TRBV28 with TRBJ1-1; 10 bases are a match to TRBD1. V lost 3 bases, J lost 5 bases, and 6 bases stayed unmatched. Germline CDR1 is MDHEN and CDR2 is SYDVKM. The CDR3 sequence is 15 residues long.

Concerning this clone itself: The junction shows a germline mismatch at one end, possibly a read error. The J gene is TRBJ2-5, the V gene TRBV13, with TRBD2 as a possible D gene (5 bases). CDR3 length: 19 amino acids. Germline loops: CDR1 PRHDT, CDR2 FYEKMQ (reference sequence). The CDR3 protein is CANSLGLRSPLVRQETQYF. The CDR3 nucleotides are TGTGCCAACAGCTTAGGCCTAAGATCCCCACTAGTGAGGCAAGAGACCCAGTACTTC.

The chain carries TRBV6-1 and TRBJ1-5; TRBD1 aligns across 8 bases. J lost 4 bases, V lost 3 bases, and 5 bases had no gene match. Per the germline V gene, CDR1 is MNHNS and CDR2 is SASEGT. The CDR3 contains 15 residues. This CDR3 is CASSETGDLNQPQHF. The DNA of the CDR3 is TGTGCCAGCAGTGAGACAGGGGATCTAAATCAGCCCCAGCATTTT.

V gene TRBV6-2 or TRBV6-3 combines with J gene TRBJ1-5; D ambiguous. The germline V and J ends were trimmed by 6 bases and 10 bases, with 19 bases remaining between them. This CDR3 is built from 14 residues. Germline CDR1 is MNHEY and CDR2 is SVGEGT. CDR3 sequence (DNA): TGTGCCAGCAGCAAAGACGGGTTTGGAGGACCCCAGCATTTT. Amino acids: CASSKDGFGGPQHF.

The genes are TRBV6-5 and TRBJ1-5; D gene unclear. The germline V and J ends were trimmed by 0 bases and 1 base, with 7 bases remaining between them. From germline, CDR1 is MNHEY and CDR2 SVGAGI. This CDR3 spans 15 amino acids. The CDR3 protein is CASSYSKRSNQPQHF. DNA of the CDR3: TGTGCCAGCAGTTACTCAAAGCGGAGCAATCAGCCCCAGCATTTT.

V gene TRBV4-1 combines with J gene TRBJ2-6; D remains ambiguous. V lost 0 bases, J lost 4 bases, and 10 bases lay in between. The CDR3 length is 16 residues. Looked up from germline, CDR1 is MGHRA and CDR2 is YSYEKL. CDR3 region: CASSQDRPTGANVLTF. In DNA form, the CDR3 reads TGCGCCAGCAGCCAAGATCGCCCGACAGGGGCCAACGTCCTGACTTTC.

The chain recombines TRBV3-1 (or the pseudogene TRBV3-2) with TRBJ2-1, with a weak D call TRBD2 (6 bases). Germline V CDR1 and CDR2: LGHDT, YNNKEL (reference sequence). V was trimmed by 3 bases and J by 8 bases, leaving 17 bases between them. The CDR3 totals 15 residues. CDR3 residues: CASSQGLGGTHEQFF. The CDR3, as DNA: TGTGCCAGCAGCCAGGGACTGGGCGGGACCCATGAGCAGTTCTTC.

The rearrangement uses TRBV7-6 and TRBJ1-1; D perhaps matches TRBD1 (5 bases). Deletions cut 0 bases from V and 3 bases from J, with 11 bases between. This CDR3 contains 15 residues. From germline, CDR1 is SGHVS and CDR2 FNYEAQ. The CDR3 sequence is CASSLAVGGDTEAFF. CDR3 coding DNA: TGTGCCAGCAGCTTAGCGGTTGGGGGGGACACTGAAGCTTTCTTT.

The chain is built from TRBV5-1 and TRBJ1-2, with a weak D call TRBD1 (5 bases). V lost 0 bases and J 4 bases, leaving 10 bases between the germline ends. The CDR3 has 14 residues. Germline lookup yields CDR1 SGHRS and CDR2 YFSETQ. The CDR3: CASSLEGAVYGYTF. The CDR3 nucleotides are TGCGCCAGCAGCTTGGAAGGGGCCGTCTATGGCTACACCTTC.

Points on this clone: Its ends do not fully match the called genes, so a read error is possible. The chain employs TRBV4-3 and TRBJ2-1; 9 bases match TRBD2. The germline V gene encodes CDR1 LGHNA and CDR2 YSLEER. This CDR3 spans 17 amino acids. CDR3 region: CASSEEGGGRAWDEQFF. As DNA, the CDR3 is TGCGCCAGCAGCGAAGAGGGCGGCGGGAGGGCCTGGGATGAGCAGTTCTTC.

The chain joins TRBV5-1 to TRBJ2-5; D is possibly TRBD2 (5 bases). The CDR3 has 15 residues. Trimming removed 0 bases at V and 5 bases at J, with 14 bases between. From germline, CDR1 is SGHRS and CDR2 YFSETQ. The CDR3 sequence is CASSLEALRGETQYF. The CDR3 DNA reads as TGCGCCAGCAGCTTGGAGGCGCTCCGAGGGGAGACCCAGTACTTC. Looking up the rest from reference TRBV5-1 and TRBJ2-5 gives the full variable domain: KAGVTQTPRYLIKTRGQQVTLSCSPISGHRSVSWYQQTPGQGLQFLFEYFSETQRNKGNFPGRFSGRQFSNSRSEMNVSTLELGDSALYLCASSLEALRGETQYFGPGTRLLVL.

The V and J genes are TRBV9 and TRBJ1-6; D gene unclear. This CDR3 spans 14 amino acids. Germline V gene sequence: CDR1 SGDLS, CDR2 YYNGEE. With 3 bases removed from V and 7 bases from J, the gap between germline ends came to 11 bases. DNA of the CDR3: TGTGCCAGCAGCGCTGGACTGCAGAATTCACCCCTCCACTTT. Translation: CASSAGLQNSPLHF. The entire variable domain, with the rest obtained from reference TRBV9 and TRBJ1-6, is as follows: DSGVTQTPKHLITATGQRVTLRCSPRSGDLSVYWYQQSLDQGLQFLIQYYNGEERAKGNILERFSAQQFPDLHSELNLSSLELGDSALYFCASSAGLQNSPLHFGNGTRLTVT.

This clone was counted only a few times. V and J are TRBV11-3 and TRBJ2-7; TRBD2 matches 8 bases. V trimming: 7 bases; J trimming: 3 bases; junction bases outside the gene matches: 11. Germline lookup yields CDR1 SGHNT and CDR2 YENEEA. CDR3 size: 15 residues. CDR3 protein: CASTPRGLGLYEQYF. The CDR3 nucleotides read TGTGCCAGCACCCCCCGGGGACTAGGCCTCTACGAGCAGTACTTC.